The sample holds many counts of the clone carrying this TCR beta chain. Its antigen remains unknown. This entry comes from a study of CD8+CD57+ T cells in acquired aplastic anemia. CD8+CD57+ cell expansion had been shown by flow cytometry in patients chosen for sequencing. Study findings and constraints: Simpson's diversity of CD8+ cells was not significantly different in patients compared with controls.

V was pared by 5 bases and J by 2 bases, with 4 bases of the junction left unmatched. The CDR3 is made up of 14 amino acids. Germline lookup yields CDR1 SGHNT and CDR2 YENEEA. The TCR beta profiling, which covered VDJ combination and CDR3 sequence, was carried out using genomic DNA as the template. TCRdb called the reads again in MiXCR, with one record for every CDR3 protein. The sample yields a few hundred thousand distinct CDR3 sequences, around 49% seen once. This TCR derives from a human donor with aplastic anemia. Material for sequencing was sorted CD4+, CD8+, or CD8+CD57+ T cells (not recorded which) from PBMCs. The genes are TRBV11-3 and TRBJ2-3; 7 bases agree with TRBD2. Written as DNA, the CDR3 is TGTGCCAGCAGCCTTGGGGGGGACACAGATACGCAGTATTTT. This translates into CASSLGGDTDTQYF.